Below, 27 T cell receptor beta chains from the same sample are listed, as sequenced in a study of T-cell memory formation after mild COVID-19. TCRdb recomputed calls from the 5' RACE reads with MiXCR, one row per CDR3 protein. In the table there are about 540,000 distinct CDR3 sequences, roughly 20% of which are singletons. Sequenced input: PBMCs or a T cell subset sorted from them (not recorded which). The receptors originated from an adult woman who had mild COVID-19 (a few samples of this study predate the infection). Cell type and time point are not known.

Note on this clonotype: An end of the junction does not agree with germline; a read error may underlie this. J is TRBJ2-1 and V is TRBV6-5; 8 nucleotides match TRBD2. The CDR3 is 16 residues long. CDR1 and CDR2 (germline): MNHEY, SVGAGI. The CDR3 DNA is TGTGCCAGCAGCCACCTCGCGGGAGGTTCCTTCAATGAGCAGTTCTTC. Encoded protein: CASSHLAGGSFNEQFF.

The rearrangement joins TRBV19 to TRBJ2-7; a possible D gene is TRBD2 (6 bases). The CDR3 is 15 residues long. Germline values: CDR1 LNHDA, CDR2 SQIVND (reference sequence). The ends were cut back, 10 bases at V and 0 bases at J, with 19 bases in the middle. The chain's CDR3 is CATSAGVGGSYEQYF. The CDR3 nucleotides are TGTGCCACCTCGGCCGGGGTGGGGGGCTCCTACGAGCAGTACTTC.

The chain links TRBV24-1 to TRBJ2-1; 10 positions match TRBD1. Germline assignment: CDR1 KGHDR and CDR2 SFDVKD. V lost 4 bases and J lost 6; bases outside the gene matches: 5. The length of the CDR3 is 15 residues. The CDR3 sequence is CATSDPGQGPNEQFF. The CDR3 DNA sequence: TGTGCCACCAGTGACCCGGGACAGGGGCCCAATGAGCAGTTCTTC.

The DNA for the CDR3 is TGTGCCATCAGTGATGGCAATCAGCCCCAGCATTTT. Translating gives CAISDGNQPQHF. V is TRBV10-3 and J is TRBJ1-5; D unresolved. CDR3 length: 12 amino acids. Germline lookup yields CDR1 ENHRY and CDR2 SYGVKD. V lost 3 bases and J lost 2, with 2 bases in between.

The gene calls are TRBV20-1 and TRBJ2-3; D is possibly TRBD2 (6 bases). V lost 2 bases to trimming and J lost 2 bases, with 11 bases between them. The germline V gene has CDR1 DFQATT and CDR2 SNEGSKA (reference sequence). This CDR3 comprises 14 residues. Here the CDR3 reads CSARTSPNTDTQYF. Here the CDR3 DNA reads TGCAGTGCTAGAACTAGCCCCAACACAGATACGCAGTATTTT.

The chain joins TRBV4-2 to TRBJ2-3; TRBD1 might be the D (5 bases). Germline CDR1 and CDR2: LGHNA and YNFKEQ. CDR3 length: 16 residues. The ends were cut back, 0 bases at V and 4 bases at J, with 14 bases in the middle. CDR3 amino acids: CASSQDRVGLADTQYF. CDR3 DNA sequence: TGTGCCAGCAGCCAAGACAGGGTAGGCTTGGCAGATACGCAGTATTTT.

This clonotype was seen repeatedly, ten times or more. The CDR3 nucleotides read TGTGCCACCAGCAGAGAGAAGGGGGCGGCCTACAATGAGCAGTTCTTC. Its translation is CATSREKGAAYNEQFF. The V and J genes are TRBV15 and TRBJ2-1; 7 positions agree with TRBD1. The CDR3 extends over 16 amino acids. With V trimmed by 0 bases and J by 2 bases, 4 bases remained unmatched. CDR1 is LNHNV and CDR2 is YYDKDF in the germline V gene (reference sequence).

This clonotype appeared a few times. V and J are TRBV4-2 and TRBJ2-5; D is ambiguous. The CDR3 consists of 15 residues. The V and J ends lost 4 bases and 1 base respectively, with 13 bases between them. Germline V gene data show CDR1 as LGHNA and CDR2 as YNFKEQ. CDR3 amino acids: CASSPAPSVQETQYF. The CDR3 region has the DNA TGTGCCAGCAGCCCCGCGCCCTCCGTCCAAGAGACCCAGTACTTC.

This chain uses TRBV24-1 with TRBJ2-2; 7 bases are a match to TRBD2. V shed 3 bases and J 8 bases; nucleotides not matched to a gene: 11. Germline V gives CDR1 KGHDR, CDR2 SFDVKD. The CDR3 sequence is 16 residues long. This CDR3 reads CATSDTGGGRYGELFF. The CDR3 nucleotides are TGTGCCACCAGTGATACGGGCGGGGGACGGTATGGGGAGCTGTTTTTT.

The genes are TRBV5-5 and TRBJ2-5; D remains unclear. The V gene lost 1 base and the J gene lost 5 bases, with 12 bases spanning the gap. The CDR3 spans 14 residues. Germline CDR1 reads SGHKS; CDR2 reads YYEKEE (reference sequence). The CDR3 coding sequence is TGTGCCAGCAGCTTGTCTTCCGAGGCGGAGACCCAGTACTTC. Protein product: CASSLSSEAETQYF.

This rearrangement joins TRBV19 to TRBJ2-7; D is perhaps TRBD2 (5 bases). With 10 bases removed from V and 0 bases from J, the gap between germline ends came to 13 bases. Looked up from germline, CDR1 is LNHDA and CDR2 is SQIVND (reference sequence). This CDR3 contains 13 residues. The CDR3 DNA reads as TGTGCCAACGTGGACTTTGACTCCTACGAGCAGTACTTC. It codes for CANVDFDSYEQYF.

CDR3 in DNA: TGTGCCAGCAGCCCCCGGGACGGGCTTTATGGCTACACCTTC. Protein: CASSPRDGLYGYTF. The chain carries TRBV7-2 and TRBJ1-2, with a tentative D call TRBD1 (5 bases). CDR3 size: 14 residues. Germline assignment: CDR1 SGHTA and CDR2 FQGNSA. V dropped 5 bases and J dropped 5 bases, with 15 bases sitting between them.

This clonotype was seen more than once but under ten times. The V and J genes are TRBV3-1 and TRBJ2-7; TRBD2 agrees at 7 bases. The V segment lost 2 bases and the J segment 0 bases; nucleotides outside the gene matches: 4. The CDR3 runs 15 residues. Germline V gene sequence: CDR1 LGHDT, CDR2 YNNKEL (reference sequence). The CDR3 sequence is CASSQQGGVSYEQYF. The CDR3 nucleotides are TGTGCCAGCAGCCAACAGGGAGGGGTCTCCTACGAGCAGTACTTC.

The CDR3 loop reads CASSLMSRTDNSPLHF. The DNA of the CDR3 is TGTGCCAGCAGCTTGATGTCTAGGACGGATAATTCACCCCTCCACTTT. The chain is built from TRBV7-3 and TRBJ1-6; D is unresolved. The V end was cut by 3 bases, the J end by 5 bases, with 14 bases between. There are 16 residues in the CDR3. CDR1 is SGHTA and CDR2 is FQGTGA in the germline V gene.

The sample holds a few counts of this clonotype. The chain combines TRBV12-3 or TRBV12-4 with TRBJ2-4; 8 bases fit TRBD1. Trimming removed 5 bases from V and 0 bases from J; junction bases left unmatched: 9. CDR3 size: 17 residues. CDR3: CASSPQWTGIAKNIQYF. The CDR3 DNA reads TGTGCCAGCAGTCCCCAATGGACAGGGATAGCCAAAAACATTCAGTACTTC.

The V gene is TRBV29-1, the J gene TRBJ2-3, with 7 bases aligning to TRBD2. The V and J ends lost 6 bases and 1 base, in that order; junction bases with no gene match: 7. This CDR3 contains 14 residues. The V gene's germline CDR1 is SQVTM and CDR2 ANQGSEA. The CDR3 DNA sequence: TGCAGCGTGGCTCAGCGGGGCCGCACAGATACGCAGTATTTT. Its translation is CSVAQRGRTDTQYF.

This clonotype was seen a few times. This chain uses TRBV6-5 with TRBJ2-3; 13 bases agree with TRBD2. Trimming removed 6 bases from V and 0 bases from J; junction bases left unmatched: 6. Per germline, CDR1 MNHEY and CDR2 SVGAGI. This CDR3 has 17 amino acids. The CDR3 bases are TGTGCCAGCAGCAGGACTAGCGGGGGTTCTAGCACAGATACGCAGTATTTT. It codes for CASSRTSGGSSTDTQYF.

This chain joins TRBV29-1 and TRBJ1-1; D possibly corresponds to TRBD1 (5 bases). V was pared by 4 bases and J by 0 bases, with 12 bases between. From germline, CDR1 is SQVTM and CDR2 ANQGSEA. The CDR3 is made up of 14 amino acids. The CDR3 here is CSVVGAPMNTEAFF. For the CDR3, the DNA is TGCAGCGTTGTAGGGGCACCCATGAACACTGAAGCTTTCTTT.

This clonotype was seen a handful of times. V gene TRBV15 combines with J gene TRBJ1-1; 7 nucleotides agree with TRBD1. This CDR3 spans 14 amino acids. Germline V lookup: CDR1 LNHNV, CDR2 YYDKDF (reference sequence). J was trimmed by 4 bases and V by 2 bases; bases with no gene match: 4. The CDR3 DNA reads as TGTGCCACCAGCAGAACGGGACAGCTCACTGAAGCTTTCTTT. Translated, it gives CATSRTGQLTEAFF.

The CDR3 region is CASRGSGPSYEQYF. CDR3 DNA sequence: TGCGCCAGCAGGGGGTCAGGGCCCTCCTACGAGCAGTACTTC. V and J are TRBV5-1 and TRBJ2-7; D is possibly TRBD1 (5 bases). Per germline, CDR1 SGHRS and CDR2 YFSETQ. This CDR3 is 14 amino acids long. V was clipped by 5 bases and J by 0 bases, with 12 bases between them.

The rearrangement uses TRBV20-1 and TRBJ1-1; no firm D call. CDR1 is DFQATT, CDR2 SNEGSKA, per germline (reference sequence). Trimming shortened V by 1 base and J by 1 base, and 4 bases separated the two germline ends. The CDR3 contains 12 residues. This chain's CDR3 is CSARARNTEAFF. The CDR3 DNA is TGCAGTGCTAGAGCTAGGAACACTGAAGCTTTCTTT.

This clonotype was counted between two and nine times. The CDR3 DNA sequence: TGTGCCAGCAGCGTAGGGTTGGCTAGCGGGAGTGAAGGGCAGTTCTTC. It encodes CASSVGLASGSEGQFF. This sequence joins TRBV9 and TRBJ2-1; 10 bases are shared with TRBD2. Germline V CDR1 and CDR2: SGDLS, YYNGEE. V dropped 0 bases and J dropped 12; count of bases not matched to a gene: 12. This CDR3 has 16 residues.

This clonotype has more than one count but fewer than ten. This rearrangement joins TRBV20-1 to TRBJ2-5, with 8 bases identical to TRBD2. The CDR3 runs 16 residues. The ends lost 0 bases at V and 4 bases at J; junction bases unmatched: 10. Germline-derived CDR1 and CDR2 are DFQATT and SNEGSKA (reference sequence). CDR3 amino acids: CSARDWREEILETQYF. DNA of the CDR3: TGCAGTGCTAGAGATTGGCGGGAGGAGATATTAGAGACCCAGTACTTC.

The chain is built from TRBV19 and TRBJ2-5; D gene unclear. Trimming removed 10 bases from V and 1 base from J, with 13 bases in between. This CDR3 is 13 amino acids long. Germline V lookup: CDR1 LNHDA, CDR2 SQIVND (reference sequence). The CDR3, as DNA: TGTGCCACCAGAGCCAGGCTCCAAGAGACCCAGTACTTC. It translates to CATRARLQETQYF.

There are a few counts of this clonotype. The chain joins TRBV7-2 to TRBJ2-3; 12 bases are a match to TRBD1. CDR1 and CDR2 (germline): SGHTA, FQGNSA. The trim removed 4 bases at V and 7 bases at J, leaving 3 bases unmatched. CDR3 length equals 14 residues. CDR3 sequence: CASSWDRGRNTQYF. In nucleotides, the CDR3 is TGTGCCAGCAGCTGGGACAGGGGGCGAAATACGCAGTATTTT.

This clonotype was detected many times. The genes are TRBV2 and TRBJ2-3; 12 bases are a match to TRBD2. The germline gives CDR1 SNHLY, CDR2 FYNNEI. V shed 0 bases and J 3 bases; nucleotides not matched to a gene: 10. CDR3 length: 19 residues. CDR3 sequence: CASSEAALSSGGATDTQYF. The CDR3 region has the DNA TGTGCCAGCAGTGAAGCGGCCCTTTCTAGCGGGGGGGCGACAGATACGCAGTATTTT.

The chain carries TRBV5-5 and TRBJ2-1, with TRBD2 identical over 11 bases. The germline V gene encodes CDR1 SGHKS and CDR2 YYEKEE (reference sequence). Trimming removed 4 bases from V and 7 bases from J; junction bases left unmatched: 10. This CDR3 is built from 16 residues. The CDR3 sequence is CASSLPTSGNQNEQFF. The CDR3 DNA reads as TGTGCCAGCAGCCTACCGACTAGCGGGAATCAGAATGAGCAGTTCTTC.